This passage covers 10 T cell receptor beta chains from one sample sequenced in a study of OX40 agonist ivuxolimab in advanced cancers. Data came from immunoSEQ multiplex PCR; TCRdb stores just in-frame clones and leaves some out. Of tens of thousands of clones in the sample, less than 90% are singletons; the top ten hold approximately 8%. The material sequenced was CD4+ or CD8+ T cells sorted from blood, taken in a trial of the OX40 agonist ivuxolimab. These receptor sequences come from an adult with an advanced solid tumor such as melanoma, head and neck, liver or kidney cancer.

The chain has TRBV6-6 and TRBJ2-7; 7 positions match TRBD1. This CDR3 is built from 14 residues. The germline V gene has CDR1 MNHNY and CDR2 SVGAGI (reference sequence). Unmatched junction bases numbered 5, after V lost 6 bases and J lost 0 bases. CDR3 loop: CASRSGQDSYEQYF. The CDR3 region has the DNA TGTGCCAGCAGATCTGGACAGGACTCCTACGAGCAGTACTTC.

This clone is a singleton in its sample. The chain is built from TRBV19 and TRBJ1-3; possibly TRBD1 for D (6 bases). The CDR3 runs 15 residues. V was clipped by 3 bases and J by 0 bases, with 9 bases between them. CDR1 is LNHDA, CDR2 SQIVND, per germline (reference sequence). Written as DNA, the CDR3 is TGTGCCAGTAGTATGCAGGGGACCTCTGGAAACACCATATATTTT. Encoded protein: CASSMQGTSGNTIYF.

The chain carries TRBV4-3 and TRBJ2-7; no clear D. Germline values: CDR1 LGHNA, CDR2 YSLEER. V lost 0 bases and J 4 bases, leaving 10 bases between the germline ends. CDR3 size: 14 residues. CDR3 amino acids: CASSQDLFGYEQYF. CDR3 in DNA: TGCGCCAGCAGCCAAGATCTATTCGGGTACGAGCAGTACTTC.

The chain has TRBV5-1 and TRBJ2-3; D unclear. Germline V lookup: CDR1 SGHRS, CDR2 YFSETQ. This CDR3 comprises 14 residues. Deletions cut 7 bases from V and 2 bases from J, with 14 bases between. CDR3 amino acids: CASGVNSLTDTQYF. CDR3 in DNA: TGCGCCAGCGGGGTAAACAGCCTCACAGATACGCAGTATTTT.

The V call is TRBV4-2, the J call TRBJ2-6; TRBD1 matches at 10 bases. CDR1 LGHNA and CDR2 YNFKEQ come from the germline V gene. Unmatched junction bases numbered 4, after V lost 3 bases and J lost 2 bases. This CDR3 contains 17 residues. The CDR3 here is CASSQIGQGAGANVLTF. DNA of the CDR3: TGTGCCAGCAGCCAGATAGGACAGGGGGCTGGGGCCAACGTCCTGACTTTC.

V usage is TRBV2 and J usage is TRBJ1-1; 8 nucleotides line up with TRBD1. CDR1 and CDR2 (germline): SNHLY, FYNNEI. The CDR3 extends over 15 amino acids. J lost 1 base, V lost 1 base, and 2 bases had no gene match. CDR3 DNA: TGTGCCAGCAGTGAAGACCAGGGGGCGAACACTGAAGCTTTCTTT. This sequence encodes CASSEDQGANTEAFF.

The rearrangement joins TRBV14 to TRBJ2-7; possibly TRBD2 for D (5 bases). The germline V gene encodes CDR1 SGHDN and CDR2 FVKESK. The CDR3 consists of 15 residues. V was pared by 6 bases and J by 0 bases, with 15 bases between. The CDR3 loop is CASSPGVLSSYEQYF. Written as DNA, the CDR3 is TGTGCCAGCAGTCCCGGGGTCCTGAGCTCCTACGAGCAGTACTTC.

The chain uses TRBV5-1 and TRBJ2-2, with D perhaps given as TRBD1 or TRBD2 (5 bases each). With 3 bases removed from V and 1 base from J, the gap between germline ends came to 10 bases. The CDR3 is made up of 15 amino acids. Germline V gives CDR1 SGHRS, CDR2 YFSETQ. The CDR3 sequence: CASSSGTGNTGELFF. The CDR3 DNA reads TGCGCCAGCAGCTCCGGGACCGGGAACACCGGGGAGCTGTTTTTT.

This chain links TRBV19 with TRBJ1-1, with 7 bases identical to TRBD1. CDR1 is LNHDA and CDR2 is SQIVND in the germline V gene (reference sequence). The CDR3 loop spans 13 amino acids. With 6 bases clipped from V and 5 bases from J, the junction kept 6 bases outside the gene matches. The CDR3 loop reads CASSPTGITEAFF. The CDR3 DNA follows: TGTGCCAGTAGCCCGACAGGGATTACTGAAGCTTTCTTT.

Only a few counts were recorded for this clone. The chain carries TRBV4-1 and TRBJ2-2; D is unresolved. Per the germline V gene, CDR1 is MGHRA and CDR2 is YSYEKL. The CDR3 covers 16 residues. V was clipped by 4 bases and J by 2 bases, with 14 bases between them. The CDR3 region has the DNA TGCGCCAGCAGCCTTCGGTCGGGCCTAAACACCGGGGAGCTGTTTTTT. Translation: CASSLRSGLNTGELFF.